The entry below gives a single TCR beta chain sequence along with its context. The template was genomic DNA from peripheral blood, not RNA. Multiplex touch-down PCR with TRB-A/B primers amplified rearranged V-D-J TRB sequences. MiXCR was run by TCRdb on the multiplex PCR reads, yielding one entry per CDR3 protein. The profile shows approximately 3,100 distinct CDR3 sequences, 20% to 25% of them singletons. These data originate in a study of T cell repertoires in aging, cancer and after chemotherapy. The CDR3 has 13 residues. Germline loops: CDR1 SEHNR, CDR2 FQNEAQ (reference sequence). Germline trimming cut 5 bases from V and 4 bases from J; bases unmatched to any gene: 2.

V gene TRBV7-9 combines with J gene TRBJ2-5; 9 positions match TRBD1. Material: blood. This clonotype originated in a human donor with a solid tumor. This chain's CDR3 is CASSGDRAETQYF. CDR3 DNA: TGTGCCAGCAGCGGGGACAGGGCAGAGACCCAGTACTTC.